Below, 28 T cell receptor beta chains from the same sample are listed, as sequenced in a study of regulatory T cells in long-lasting Graves disease. The time point: persistent/refractory GD, antithyroid drugs over 5 years with positive TRAb. Isolated PBMC RNA provided the starting material for the TCR library. Investigators prepared the TCR beta libraries by applying iRepertoire HTBI primers and Arm-PCR of CDR3 regions. MiXCR, run by TCRdb on the multiplex PCR reads, gives a single entry per CDR3 protein. Counted here are roughly 360,000 distinct CDR3 sequences, around 23% occurring once; the ten biggest clones make up less than 30%. Sequenced material: peripheral blood mononuclear cells (PBMCs), taken when the disease was refractory, from a patient treated with antithyroid drugs. The receptors stem from a woman aged 40 to 50 with Graves disease.

The chain uses TRBV20-1 and TRBJ1-2; D unclear. This CDR3 contains 15 residues. V shed 2 bases and J shed 4 bases, with 17 bases lying between them. Germline loops: CDR1 DFQATT, CDR2 SNEGSKA (reference sequence). The CDR3 nucleotides are TGCAGTGCTAGATTCGAGAGTCTCCTCCCCTATGGCTACACCTTC. As protein: CSARFESLLPYGYTF.

This clonotype was observed many times. This sequence joins TRBV5-1 and TRBJ1-4; D gene ambiguous. CDR1 SGHRS and CDR2 YFSETQ come from the germline V gene. The CDR3 runs 16 residues. Trimming stripped 2 bases from V and 1 base from J, with 12 bases between. CDR3 sequence reads: CASSLNVRGTNEKLFF. The CDR3 DNA reads as TGCGCCAGCAGCTTAAATGTCCGGGGAACTAATGAAAAACTGTTTTTT.

Ten or more counts support this clonotype. The rearrangement uses TRBV29-1 and TRBJ1-2; possibly TRBD1 for D (5 bases). The CDR3 extends over 11 amino acids. From germline, CDR1 is SQVTM and CDR2 ANQGSEA. Trimming shortened V by 6 bases and J by 8 bases, and 13 bases separated the two germline ends. The CDR3 DNA sequence: TGCAGCGTACAGGACTACGAGGGCTACACCTTC. It yields the protein CSVQDYEGYTF. Filled out from reference TRBV29-1 and TRBJ1-2, the complete variable domain reads SAVISQKPSRDICQRGTSLTIQCQVDSQVTMMFWYRQQPGQSLTLIATANQGSEATYESGFVIDKFPISRPNLTFSTLTVSNMSPEDSSIYLCSVQDYEGYTFGSGTRLTVV.

The chain couples TRBV5-1 to TRBJ2-6; 8 nucleotides match TRBD2. Germline-derived CDR1 and CDR2 are SGHRS and YFSETQ. CDR3 length equals 17 residues. Germline trimming cut 1 base from V and 0 bases from J; bases unmatched to any gene: 3. The CDR3 sequence is CASSLSLAGSGANVLTF. In DNA form, the CDR3 reads TGCGCCAGCAGCTTGAGCCTAGCGGGCTCTGGGGCCAACGTCCTGACTTTC.

This clonotype occurred many times. This chain links TRBV2 with TRBJ1-4, with 7 nucleotides matching TRBD1. The CDR3 is made up of 13 amino acids. CDR1 is SNHLY and CDR2 is FYNNEI in the germline V gene. V trimming: 6 bases; J trimming: 5 bases; junction bases outside the gene matches: 3. Written as DNA, the CDR3 is TGTGCCAGCAGCGGGACAGCAAATGAAAAACTGTTTTTT. Its translation: CASSGTANEKLFF.

In its sample, this clonotype was seen many times. The rearrangement links TRBV20-1 to TRBJ1-4, with 7 bases identical to TRBD1. The V and J ends lost 2 bases and 7 bases, in that order; junction bases with no gene match: 10. CDR1 is DFQATT, CDR2 SNEGSKA, per germline (reference sequence). There are 15 residues in the CDR3. As DNA, the CDR3 is TGCAGTGCTAGAAGCCCCGACAGGGAGGGTGAAAAACTGTTTTTT. Protein product: CSARSPDREGEKLFF.

This clonotype was observed many times. The chain recombines TRBV7-8 with TRBJ1-4; a possible D gene is TRBD1 (6 bases). Germline V gene sequence: CDR1 SGHVS, CDR2 FQNEAQ. Trimming removed 5 bases at V and 7 bases at J, with 11 bases between. CDR3 size: 13 residues. The CDR3 DNA reads as TGTGCCAGCAGCGGACAGTTGCGTGAAAAACTGTTTTTT. As protein: CASSGQLREKLFF.

The table lists this clonotype with many counts. In nucleotides, the CDR3 is TGTGCCAGCAGTCCCTCGTATTTGACTAATGAAAAACTGTTTTTT. Its protein product is CASSPSYLTNEKLFF. The chain carries TRBV28 and TRBJ1-4, with D unresolved. CDR3 size: 15 residues. V gave up 5 bases and J gave up 2 bases, with 12 bases separating them. Germline V CDR1 and CDR2: MDHEN, SYDVKM.

This clonotype came up a few times. A read error may produce the germline difference seen at one junction end. The chain couples TRBV12-3 or TRBV12-4 to TRBJ2-2, with 9 bases fitting TRBD2. CDR3 size: 17 residues. This chain's CDR3 is CASSSAGLAGYTGELVF. The CDR3 region has the DNA TGTGCCAGCAGTTCCGCGGGGCTAGCGGGATACACCGGGGAGCTGGTTTTT.

This clonotype was seen once. V is TRBV28 and J is TRBJ2-3, with 8 bases aligning to TRBD1. Trimming took 10 bases from V and 8 from J; bases not matched to a gene: 11. CDR3 length: 13 residues. From germline, CDR1 is MDHEN and CDR2 SYDVKM. This chain's CDR3 is CATMDRVRATQYF. The CDR3 DNA reads TGTGCCACCATGGACAGGGTTCGAGCTACGCAGTATTTT.

The sample holds many counts of this clonotype. The rearrangement joins TRBV6-5 to TRBJ1-6; D unresolved. From germline, CDR1 is MNHEY and CDR2 SVGAGI. CDR3 size: 15 residues. Trimming stripped 0 bases from V and 10 bases from J, with 13 bases between. CDR3 coding DNA: TGTGCCAGCAGTTACTCCGGGTACTGGGCCTCACCCCTCCACTTT. It yields the protein CASSYSGYWASPLHF.

This chain connects TRBV7-9 to TRBJ2-7, with no clear D. Germline V CDR1 and CDR2: SEHNR, FQNEAQ (reference sequence). V was cut by 5 bases and J by 0 bases, with 14 bases left in between. This CDR3 comprises 15 residues. The CDR3, as DNA: TGTGCCAGCAGCCTCAACTCCGGACCCTCCTACGAGCAGTACTTC. Its translation: CASSLNSGPSYEQYF.

This clonotype was counted a few times. This chain links TRBV7-6 with TRBJ2-5, with D possibly TRBD1 on 5 matching bases. Looked up from germline, CDR1 is SGHVS and CDR2 is FNYEAQ. The ends were cut back, 5 bases at V and 0 bases at J, with 16 bases in the middle. The CDR3 totals 16 residues. Written as DNA, the CDR3 is TGTGCCAGCAGCCGTATTCCCCCAGGGAACCAAGAGACCCAGTACTTC. The encoded protein is CASSRIPPGNQETQYF.

This clonotype was recorded at least ten times. The rearrangement joins TRBV28 to TRBJ2-7, with 7 bases that match TRBD2. Looked up from germline, CDR1 is MDHEN and CDR2 is SYDVKM. This CDR3 has 18 amino acids. The trim removed 4 bases at V and 9 bases at J, leaving 24 bases unmatched. The CDR3 here is CASSYQSEGRAGVTTQYF. CDR3 in DNA: TGTGCCAGCAGTTACCAATCTGAGGGCAGGGCGGGGGTTACGACGCAGTACTTC.

This clonotype was recorded at least ten times. This chain connects TRBV12-3 or TRBV12-4 to TRBJ1-1; D gene unclear. V was cut by 5 bases and J by 4 bases, with 14 bases left in between. The CDR3 has 14 amino acids. The CDR3 region has the DNA TGTGCCAGCAGTCGACAAATAGAGAGCACTGAAGCTTTCTTT. It encodes CASSRQIESTEAFF.

At least ten counts were recorded for this clonotype. V and J are TRBV2 and TRBJ2-2; D might be TRBD1 or TRBD2, each matching 5 bases. This CDR3 spans 15 amino acids. Germline CDR1 and CDR2: SNHLY and FYNNEI. Trimming removed 9 bases at V and 3 bases at J, with 17 bases between. The DNA for the CDR3 is TGTGCCAGTTCCCTTCATTTGGGGGACACCGGGGAGCTGTTTTTT. Translating gives CASSLHLGDTGELFF.

This clonotype was seen ten or more times. The chain employs TRBV6-1 and TRBJ1-1; TRBD1 might be the D (5 bases). The CDR3 runs to 15 residues. Trimming stripped 8 bases from V and 0 bases from J, with 16 bases between. Germline V gives CDR1 MNHNS, CDR2 SASEGT. The CDR3 region has the DNA TGTGCCAGCGTTTCGGGGGGGGGACTGAACACTGAAGCTTTCTTT. This translates into CASVSGGGLNTEAFF.

This clonotype has just a few counts. The chain employs TRBV28 and TRBJ2-3, with D perhaps matching TRBD2 (6 bases). CDR1 MDHEN and CDR2 SYDVKM come from the germline V gene. The CDR3 runs 17 residues. Trimming shortened V by 7 bases and J by 0 bases, and 20 bases separated the two germline ends. CDR3: CASKRARLAASTDTQYF. In DNA form, the CDR3 reads TGTGCCAGCAAGCGGGCGAGGCTAGCAGCTAGCACAGATACGCAGTATTTT.

This clonotype was seen many times. This sequence joins TRBV20-1 and TRBJ2-5, with 7 bases matching TRBD1. The CDR3 is 15 amino acids. The J segment lost 5 bases and the V segment lost 5 bases, leaving 14 bases of the junction unmatched. Germline CDR1 DFQATT, CDR2 SNEGSKA (reference sequence). The DNA of the CDR3 is TGCAGTGCTGAATCAAGGGACAGACGGCCGGAGACCCAGTACTTC. This sequence encodes CSAESRDRRPETQYF.

This clonotype was seen a few times. V gene TRBV25-1 combines with J gene TRBJ2-7; 9 bases are a match to TRBD1. The CDR3 length is 14 residues. CDR1 and CDR2 from the germline V gene are MGHDK and SYGVNS. Trimming cost V 6 bases and J 6 bases; bases outside gene matches: 9. In DNA form, the CDR3 reads TGTGCCAGCAGCCCAACAGGGGGCTGGAGCGAGCAGTACTTC. This encodes CASSPTGGWSEQYF.

This clonotype was found a few times. A much larger clone sits a single nucleotide away, making a read error possible. The chain carries TRBV6-2 or TRBV6-3 and TRBJ1-1, with a tentative D call TRBD1 (6 bases). The ends were cut back, 2 bases at V and 6 bases at J, with 13 bases in the middle. This CDR3 spans 14 amino acids. The germline CDR1 and CDR2 sequences are MNHEY and SVGEGT. Here the CDR3 reads CASSYARQASEAFF. CDR3 sequence (DNA): TGTGCCAGCAGTTACGCCCGACAGGCATCTGAAGCTTTCTTT.

This clonotype was detected many times. The J gene is TRBJ1-3, the V gene TRBV28, with D perhaps TRBD1 (6 bases). Germline V gene data show CDR1 as MDHEN and CDR2 as SYDVKM. The ends were cut back, 5 bases at V and 4 bases at J, with 18 bases in the middle. This CDR3 is 16 amino acids long. CDR3 sequence reads: CASSPSRGSAGNTIYF. DNA of the CDR3: TGTGCCAGCAGTCCCAGCAGGGGAAGCGCAGGAAACACCATATATTTT.

The chain recombines TRBV19 with TRBJ2-5, with D perhaps matching TRBD1 (5 bases). Germline V lookup: CDR1 LNHDA, CDR2 SQIVND (reference sequence). The CDR3 is made up of 11 amino acids. Trimming removed 10 bases at V and 11 bases at J, with 17 bases between. The CDR3 bases are TGTGCCACCTCAAGCCCCGGACATCAGTACTTC. Protein: CATSSPGHQYF. Together with reference TRBV19 and TRBJ2-5, the CDR3 gives the full variable domain: DGGITQSPKYLFRKEGQNVTLSCEQNLNHDAMYWYRQDPGQGLRLIYYSQIVNDFQKGDIAEGYSVSREKKESFPLTVTSAQKNPTAFYLCATSSPGHQYFGPGTRLLVL.

This chain links TRBV5-1 with TRBJ1-2, with no clear D. The CDR3 is 13 amino acids. The germline gives CDR1 SGHRS, CDR2 YFSETQ. V lost 0 bases and J lost 6, with 9 bases in between. DNA of the CDR3: TGCGCCAGCAGCTTGGCACAAAAAGATGGCTACACCTTC. Protein sequence: CASSLAQKDGYTF. The whole variable domain, filled in from reference TRBV5-1 and TRBJ1-2, reads KAGVTQTPRYLIKTRGQQVTLSCSPISGHRSVSWYQQTPGQGLQFLFEYFSETQRNKGNFPGRFSGRQFSNSRSEMNVSTLELGDSALYLCASSLAQKDGYTFGSGTRLTVV.

Many counts were recorded for this clonotype. The chain carries TRBV7-2 and TRBJ2-7, with D possibly matching TRBD2 (6 bases). The CDR3 has 12 residues. Trimming left V 5 bases short and J 3 bases short, with 8 bases between. CDR1 and CDR2 from the germline V gene are SGHTA and FQGNSA. CDR3 in amino acids: CASSRESYEQYF. As DNA, the CDR3 is TGTGCCAGCAGCCGGGAGAGCTACGAGCAGTACTTC. Looking up the rest from reference TRBV7-2 and TRBJ2-7 gives the full variable domain: GAGVSQSPSNKVTEKGKDVELRCDPISGHTALYWYRQSLGQGLEFLIYFQGNSAPDKSGLPSDRFSAERTGGSVSTLTIQRTQQEDSAVYLCASSRESYEQYFGPGTRLTVT.

This clonotype was counted between two and nine times. This rearrangement joins TRBV6-2 or TRBV6-3 to TRBJ1-3; D is unclear. The CDR3 consists of 15 residues. Trimming cost V 7 bases and J 0 bases, with 13 bases left between them. Germline V gives CDR1 MNHEY, CDR2 SVGEGT. The CDR3: CASITWNLSGNTIYF. The CDR3 DNA follows: TGTGCCAGCATCACTTGGAACCTCTCTGGAAACACCATATATTTT.

This clonotype was seen many times. The J gene is TRBJ2-2, the V gene TRBV7-2; TRBD1 agrees at 10 bases. In germline, CDR1 is SGHTA, CDR2 FQGNSA. The CDR3 has 16 amino acids. V gave up 0 bases and J gave up 7 bases; unmatched junction bases: 5. DNA of the CDR3: TGTGCCAGCAGCTTAGCGGCGGACAGGGGGTTCGGGGAGCTGTTTTTT. Amino acid sequence: CASSLAADRGFGELFF. Full variable domain (missing parts from reference TRBV7-2 and TRBJ2-2): GAGVSQSPSNKVTEKGKDVELRCDPISGHTALYWYRQSLGQGLEFLIYFQGNSAPDKSGLPSDRFSAERTGGSVSTLTIQRTQQEDSAVYLCASSLAADRGFGELFFGEGSRLTVL.

The chain recombines TRBV28 with TRBJ2-7; 7 bases map to TRBD1. V dropped 4 bases and J dropped 4; count of bases not matched to a gene: 7. This CDR3 spans 14 amino acids. The germline V gene encodes CDR1 MDHEN and CDR2 SYDVKM. This CDR3 is CASSSRGPVYEQYF. CDR3 DNA sequence: TGTGCCAGCAGTTCAAGGGGGCCGGTTTACGAGCAGTACTTC. The complete variable domain, with remaining parts taken from reference TRBV28 and TRBJ2-7, reads DVKVTQSSRYLVKRTGEKVFLECVQDMDHENMFWYRQDPGLGLRLIYFSYDVKMKEKGDIPEGYSVSREKKERFSLILESASTNQTSMYLCASSSRGPVYEQYFGPGTRLTVT.